The 6 T cell receptor beta chains presented below share a single source sample, sequenced in a study of T cell repertoires in cytomegalovirus infection. TCRdb passed the reads through MiXCR, listing each CDR3 protein once. The sample records about 210,000 distinct CDR3 sequences, approximately 7% being singletons. The material sequenced was PBMCs. Receptors were obtained from a human donor in good health (CMV status not recorded). Some clones in this sample may be carry-over from other donors' samples.

This clonotype occurred many times. V usage is TRBV10-3 and J usage is TRBJ2-1; TRBD2 agrees at 9 bases. Germline trimming cut 0 bases from V and 10 bases from J; bases unmatched to any gene: 4. Germline loops: CDR1 ENHRY, CDR2 SYGVKD. The CDR3 extends over 14 amino acids. CDR3 loop: CAISESYLAGEQFF. The CDR3 coding sequence is TGTGCCATCAGTGAGTCATATCTAGCGGGGGAGCAGTTCTTC.

This clonotype was picked up many times. The chain carries TRBV20-1 and TRBJ1-4, with D perhaps matching TRBD1 (6 bases). The CDR3 has 15 residues. The V end lost 4 bases, the J end lost 2 bases, and 14 bases lay between the germline ends. Germline V gene data show CDR1 as DFQATT and CDR2 as SNEGSKA (reference sequence). The CDR3 here is CSATNQGTTNEKLFF. Here the CDR3 DNA reads TGCAGTGCTACCAATCAGGGGACGACTAATGAAAAACTGTTTTTT.

This clonotype was picked up many times. This chain links TRBV15 with TRBJ2-3, with 9 bases aligning to TRBD1. V dropped 3 bases and J dropped 1; count of bases not matched to a gene: 8. CDR3 length equals 17 residues. Germline lookup yields CDR1 LNHNV and CDR2 YYDKDF (reference sequence). The DNA for the CDR3 is TGTGCCACCAGCAGTGGAGGGGGGACAGGGCGCACAGATACGCAGTATTTT. Protein product: CATSSGGGTGRTDTQYF.

Many counts were recorded for this clonotype. The chain combines TRBV3-1 with TRBJ2-7; D not certain. The CDR3 contains 14 residues. CDR1 is LGHDT and CDR2 is YNNKEL in the germline V gene (reference sequence). Trimming removed 2 bases at V and 2 bases at J, with 10 bases between. The CDR3 reads CASSQIGSTYEQYF. For the CDR3, the DNA is TGTGCCAGCAGCCAAATAGGTTCAACCTACGAGCAGTACTTC.

The table lists this clonotype with many counts. The J gene is TRBJ2-3, the V gene TRBV6-1; D tentatively reads TRBD1 or TRBD2 (6 bases each). There are 14 residues in the CDR3. The germline V gene encodes CDR1 MNHNS and CDR2 SASEGT. Trimming pared 6 bases from V and 1 base from J, leaving 11 bases between. The CDR3 spells CASRRDTGTDTQYF. In DNA, the CDR3 is TGTGCCAGCAGGCGGGACACGGGCACAGATACGCAGTATTTT.

This clonotype occurred many times. The chain combines TRBV7-2 with TRBJ2-1; 9 bases are shared with TRBD1. V shed 7 bases and J 1 base; nucleotides not matched to a gene: 17. The germline gives CDR1 SGHTA, CDR2 FQGNSA. The length of the CDR3 is 19 residues. CDR3 nucleotides: TGTGCCAGCAAGCTCTCCGGGACAGGGTCTACTTGGTCCTACAATGAGCAGTTCTTC. Its translation is CASKLSGTGSTWSYNEQFF.